This TCR beta chain derives from a study of a mutant IDH1 vaccine in newly diagnosed glioma. Study-wide context: Patients began vaccination 4-6 weeks after radiotherapy alone, or with temozolomide cycles.

Time point here: week 5, during vaccination. Topical imiquimod accompanied each vaccine dose, which consisted of 300 ug of mutant IDH1 20-mer peptide. Sequencing was performed with immunoSEQ multiplex PCR; in TCRdb, only in-frame clones are kept and a portion is missing. The table has fewer than 35,000 clones, 45% to 70% seen once; the top ten hold 8% to 13%. Note on this clone: Its antigen is not known. The identical CDR3 is also encoded by other nucleotide sequences in the sample.

The sequence derives from a woman aged 18-35 years with glioma. The sequencing here drew on PBMCs, taken from a glioma patient whose treatment included an IDH1 peptide vaccine.

CDR3 nucleotides: TGTGCCAGCAGCTTAGGACCTAGTACAGGGAAAGAGACCCAGTACTTC. Amino acids: CASSLGPSTGKETQYF. This chain joins TRBV13 and TRBJ2-5, with D tentatively TRBD1 (6 bases). Trimming left V 0 bases short and J 3 bases short, with 14 bases between. The CDR3 sequence is 16 residues long. The germline V gene has CDR1 PRHDT and CDR2 FYEKMQ (reference sequence).